These T cell receptor beta chains were read from a single sample in a study of cytomegalovirus exposure and HLA in healthy donors. The repertoire was sequenced with immunoSEQ multiplex PCR; TCRdb's copy has only in-frame clones and lacks some. The data contain some 90,000 clones, approximately 78% of them singletons. Sequencing input: PBMCs. The receptors here all came from a male donor in good health and CMV-seropositive. CDR3s include the opening cysteine and the closing phenylalanine or tryptophan. The order of the fields is J gene, D gene, clone size, CDR3 length, V gene, CDR3 DNA, CDR3 protein. D genes are given only for firm matches. Clone size is shown for a subset of rows, as once, few, many or a class of expanded clone.

>TRBJ2-7|TRBD2|-|15|TRBV19
TGTGCCAGTATACTAGCGGGGGGCTCCGCCTACGAGCAGTACTTC
CASILAGGSAYEQYF
>TRBJ1-5|TRBD1|few|14|TRBV6-5
TGTGCCAGCGGGTTCACAGGGGGCGATCAGCCCCAGCATTTT
CASGFTGGDQPQHF
>TRBJ1-5|-|-|13|TRBV27
TGTGCCAGCAGTTTAGGCAGCGGGCAGCCCCAGCATTTT
CASSLGSGQPQHF
>TRBJ1-5|-|-|16|TRBV10-2
TGCGCCAGCAGTGACCTTCTAGGGGATAGCAATCAGCCCCAGCATTTT
CASSDLLGDSNQPQHF
>TRBJ2-7|-|-|10|TRBV29-1
TGCAGCGTTTTTCACTACGAGCAGTACTTC
CSVFHYEQYF
>TRBJ1-1|-|-|14|TRBV6-5
TGTGCCAGCAGAAGCCGGACAGCACGCGCTGAAGCTTTCTTT
CASRSRTARAEAFF
>TRBJ1-2|TRBD1|-|14|TRBV19
TGTGCCAGTAGTACGGGACAGACGATCTATGGCTACACCTTC
CASSTGQTIYGYTF
>TRBJ2-1|TRBD2|-|17|TRBV29-1
TGCAGCGTTGGGGGACTAGCGGGAGGTTACTCCTACAATGAGCAGTTCTTC
CSVGGLAGGYSYNEQFF
>TRBJ2-7|TRBD1|-|15|TRBV5-1
TGCGCCAGCAGCTTGGCGACAGGGGGAATATACGAGCAGTACTTC
CASSLATGGIYEQYF
>TRBJ1-1|TRBD1|few|15|TRBV28
TGTGCCAGCAGGGATCGACAGGGGGGGGGCGCTGAAGCTTTCTTT
CASRDRQGGGAEAFF
>TRBJ1-1|-|-|13|TRBV6-5
TGTGCCAGCAGCCTCGGGGTGATGGGTGAAGCTTTCTTT
CASSLGVMGEAFF
>TRBJ1-4|-|-|15|TRBV5-4
TGTGCCAGCAGCACGGGAGGCAGGGTGGATGAAAAACTGTTTTTT
CASSTGGRVDEKLFF
>TRBJ2-1|-|-|13|TRBV19
TGTGCCAGTAGTAACCAACAGTACAATGAGCAGTTCTTC
CASSNQQYNEQFF
>TRBJ2-7|TRBD2|-|15|TRBV28
TGTGCCAGCAGTACCCCCCTAGCGGGAGGTTACGGGCAGTACTTC
CASSTPLAGGYGQYF
>TRBJ2-6|TRBD1|-|18|TRBV7-8
TGTGCCAGCAGCTTAGAGGGACAGGGGAGCTCTGGGGCCAACGTCCTGACTTTC
CASSLEGQGSSGANVLTF
>TRBJ2-2|-|-|13|TRBV19
TGTGCCAGTAGTATAGGAGGCGACGGGGAGCTGTTTTTT
CASSIGGDGELFF
>TRBJ2-3|-|-|20|TRBV13
TGTGCCAGCAGCTTAGAAGGGCTGACTCTCGCGGGGCCTACTCGCAATACGCAGTATTTT
CASSLEGLTLAGPTRNTQYF
>TRBJ1-5|TRBD1|-|15|TRBV6-5
TGTGCCAGCAGAAGGACAGGGGGAGGCAATCAGCCCCAGCATTTT
CASRRTGGGNQPQHF
>TRBJ1-3|TRBD1|-|17|TRBV7-9
TGTGCCAGCAGCCCTAGTACAGGGGTCCTCTCTGGAAACACCATATATTTT
CASSPSTGVLSGNTIYF
>TRBJ2-7|-|-|14|TRBV27
TGTGCCAGCAGTTTATCATGGGGCACCTACGAGCAGTACTTC
CASSLSWGTYEQYF
>TRBJ1-4|-|-|13|TRBV6-5
TGTGCCAGCAGCTACCTCGGGACAGAAAAACTGTTTTTT
CASSYLGTEKLFF
>TRBJ2-3|TRBD2|few|16|TRBV5-8
TGTGCCAGCAGTGATACTAGCGGGATCGACACAGATACGCAGTATTTT
CASSDTSGIDTDTQYF
>TRBJ1-3|-|few|14|TRBV6-6
TGTGCCAGCAGGGAACCAGGGGCTGGAAACACCATATATTTT
CASREPGAGNTIYF
>TRBJ1-2|TRBD1|-|13|TRBV6-6
TGTGCCAGCAATGAGGACAGGAAGGATGGCTACACCTTC
CASNEDRKDGYTF
>TRBJ1-5|TRBD1|-|15|TRBV6-1
TGTGCCAGCGCCTTGACAGGGTCGGGGGATCAGCCCCAGCATTTT
CASALTGSGDQPQHF
>TRBJ1-2|-|-|17|TRBV5-6
TGTGCCAGCAGCTTGGTAAGAGGGGACACCGGAACCTATGGCTACACCTTC
CASSLVRGDTGTYGYTF
>TRBJ1-1|TRBD1|-|15|TRBV19
TGTGCCAGTAGTAGTCAAGGGGGCGCGGGCACTGAAGCTTTCTTT
CASSSQGGAGTEAFF
>TRBJ2-7|TRBD1|-|14|TRBV4-1
TGCGCCAGCAGCCAACCGGGACAGGGCTACGAGCAGTACTTC
CASSQPGQGYEQYF
>TRBJ2-7|-|-|12|TRBV29-1
TGCAGCGTTGGAAACAGGGACTACGAGCAGTACTTC
CSVGNRDYEQYF
>TRBJ2-1|TRBD2|once|15|TRBV5-1
TGCGCCAGCAGCTTGGCCGATGGCGGGGGCAATGAGCAGTTCTTC
CASSLADGGGNEQFF